These 27 T cell receptor beta chains share one sample of origin, sequenced in a study of technical replicates of blood from several donors (TCRdb year 2017). The library was obtained by the immunoSEQ multiplex PCR assay. TCRdb stores this immuneACCESS table with in-frame sequences only. Part of the clones is absent; in the studies checked, under half of the shortfall reflects unresolved V genes, and no reason is known for the rest. The sample yields some 77,000 clones; 96% were counted once. Clones ranked in the top ten supply roughly 0.34% of the sample. Sequenced: T cells isolated from PBMCs. These receptors were collected from a human donor in good health.

This chain joins TRBV6-5 and TRBJ1-2; 8 bases line up with TRBD1. CDR1 is MNHEY, CDR2 SVGAGI, per germline. The length of the CDR3 is 14 residues. Trimming removed 5 bases from V and 6 bases from J; junction bases left unmatched: 8. The CDR3 loop reads CASSPGQEIHGYTF. In nucleotides, the CDR3 is TGTGCCAGCAGTCCGGGACAGGAAATCCATGGCTACACCTTC.

V usage is TRBV19 and J usage is TRBJ1-2; 7 bases are a match to TRBD1. Germline CDR1 reads LNHDA; CDR2 reads SQIVND (reference sequence). CDR3 length: 13 residues. The V gene end was trimmed by 9 bases and the J gene end by 5 bases; junction bases not matched to a gene: 9. The CDR3 spells CASPSKTGYGYTF. The CDR3 bases are TGTGCCAGCCCGTCTAAGACAGGGTATGGCTACACCTTC.

The chain links TRBV30 to TRBJ2-4; 11 bases map to TRBD2. The length of the CDR3 is 16 residues. V was clipped by 3 bases and J by 0 bases; unmatched bases: 4. The V gene's germline CDR1 is GTSNPN and CDR2 SVGIG (reference sequence). CDR3 in amino acids: CAWSFGLAGAKNIQYF. In nucleotides, the CDR3 is TGTGCCTGGAGCTTTGGACTAGCGGGAGCCAAAAACATTCAGTACTTC.

The rearrangement links TRBV25-1 to TRBJ1-4; TRBD1 aligns across 9 bases. This CDR3 spans 16 amino acids. The V gene's germline CDR1 is MGHDK and CDR2 SYGVNS. Trimming removed 8 bases from V and 2 bases from J; junction bases left unmatched: 9. The CDR3 DNA sequence: TGTGCCAGCGAACAGGGGGCCCCCACGACTAATGAAAAACTGTTTTTT. This codes for CASEQGAPTTNEKLFF.

The chain recombines TRBV11-3 with TRBJ2-7; 8 positions match TRBD1. V lost 5 bases and J lost 2; bases outside the gene matches: 2. This CDR3 contains 13 residues. In germline, CDR1 is SGHNT, CDR2 YENEEA. CDR3 residues: CASSAGQAYEQYF. In DNA, the CDR3 is TGTGCCAGCAGCGCGGGACAGGCCTACGAGCAGTACTTC.

V usage is TRBV14 and J usage is TRBJ1-1; D unresolved. The germline V gene encodes CDR1 SGHDN and CDR2 FVKESK. V was cut by 1 base and J by 10 bases, with 4 bases left in between. The CDR3 contains 10 residues. CDR3 in amino acids: CASSQGRAFF. CDR3 nucleotides: TGTGCCAGCAGCCAAGGTCGAGCTTTCTTT.

The chain joins TRBV19 to TRBJ1-1; D gene ambiguous. Germline V gene data show CDR1 as LNHDA and CDR2 as SQIVND (reference sequence). The length of the CDR3 is 14 residues. The germline V and J ends were trimmed by 6 bases and 5 bases, with 16 bases remaining between them. The CDR3 spells CASRYSGPSTEAFF. The CDR3 DNA reads TGTGCCAGTAGATACTCGGGTCCCTCGACTGAAGCTTTCTTT.

The chain uses TRBV20-1 and TRBJ1-3; D is unresolved. The CDR3 runs to 11 residues. The germline V gene has CDR1 DFQATT and CDR2 SNEGSKA (reference sequence). Trimming pared 7 bases from V and 0 bases from J, leaving 4 bases between. The CDR3 sequence: CSVNSGNTIYF. The CDR3 coding sequence is TGCAGTGTTAACTCTGGAAACACCATATATTTT.

The chain employs TRBV6-1 and TRBJ1-2; TRBD1 aligns across 8 bases. The germline gives CDR1 MNHNS, CDR2 SASEGT. With V trimmed by 8 bases and J by 4 bases, 6 bases remained unmatched. The CDR3 covers 13 residues. The CDR3 nucleotides read TGTGCCAGCCGAAAAGGGACAGGCTATGGCTACACCTTC. This codes for CASRKGTGYGYTF.

This clone is a singleton in its sample. The chain recombines TRBV4-1 with TRBJ1-2; 7 bases line up with TRBD1. Germline CDR1 and CDR2: MGHRA and YSYEKL. This CDR3 contains 14 residues. The junction had 6 bases not matched to a gene; V was cut back by 1 base and J by 7 bases. CDR3: CASSQAWTGIGYTF. CDR3 DNA sequence: TGCGCCAGCAGCCAAGCCTGGACAGGAATTGGCTACACCTTC.

V usage is TRBV19 and J usage is TRBJ1-3; 8 bases are shared with TRBD1. The V segment lost 3 bases and the J segment 0 bases; nucleotides outside the gene matches: 10. This CDR3 comprises 18 residues. Germline lookup yields CDR1 LNHDA and CDR2 SQIVND (reference sequence). CDR3 in amino acids: CASSIRQGTYNSGNTIYF. In DNA, the CDR3 is TGTGCCAGTAGTATTCGACAGGGGACTTACAACTCTGGAAACACCATATATTTT.

The V call is TRBV4-1, the J call TRBJ2-6, with unresolved D. V lost 5 bases and J 0 bases, leaving 14 bases between the germline ends. CDR1 is MGHRA, CDR2 YSYEKL, per germline. CDR3 length: 17 amino acids. The CDR3 DNA sequence: TGCGCCAGCAGCTCACCCCTTCTCGGCTCTGGGGCCAACGTCCTGACTTTC. Translating gives CASSSPLLGSGANVLTF.

V usage is TRBV5-1 and J usage is TRBJ2-7, with D possibly matching TRBD1 (5 bases). V shed 4 bases and J shed 0 bases, with 8 bases lying between them. Germline V lookup: CDR1 SGHRS, CDR2 YFSETQ. The CDR3 consists of 13 residues. The CDR3 nucleotides read TGCGCCAGCAGCACAGGTAACTCCTACGAGCAGTACTTC. Encoded protein: CASSTGNSYEQYF.

The CDR3 DNA reads TGTGCCTGGAGTGTCCAGGCCACCTACAATGAGCAGTTCTTC. Amino acids: CAWSVQATYNEQFF. The rearrangement joins TRBV30 to TRBJ2-1, with no clear D. The V gene lost 0 bases and the J gene lost 2 bases, with 8 bases spanning the gap. The V gene's germline CDR1 is GTSNPN and CDR2 SVGIG (reference sequence). The CDR3 extends over 14 amino acids.

The CDR3 coding sequence is TGCGCCAGCAGCTACGGGTTGTTTACTGAAGCTTTCTTT. Residues: CASSYGLFTEAFF. The gene calls are TRBV4-3 and TRBJ1-1; no clear D gene. The CDR3 contains 13 residues. Germline CDR1 LGHNA, CDR2 YSLEER. Trimming cost V 5 bases and J 5 bases, with 12 bases left between them.

CDR3 protein: CASSNPGQGGIEAFF. CDR3 DNA sequence: TGTGCCAGCAGCAATCCGGGACAGGGAGGAATTGAAGCTTTCTTT. The V gene is TRBV7-9, the J gene TRBJ1-1; 9 bases align to TRBD1. The germline V gene has CDR1 SEHNR and CDR2 FQNEAQ (reference sequence). J was trimmed by 7 bases and V by 5 bases; bases with no gene match: 11. The CDR3 covers 15 residues.

This clone has only one observation. This chain uses TRBV7-9 with TRBJ1-5; 9 bases are a match to TRBD1. The CDR3 runs 18 residues. The V segment lost 1 base and the J segment 4 bases; nucleotides outside the gene matches: 11. Germline V lookup: CDR1 SEHNR, CDR2 FQNEAQ (reference sequence). Here the CDR3 reads CASSLEITGTGPNQPQHF. CDR3 DNA: TGTGCCAGCAGCTTAGAGATTACGGGGACAGGGCCGAATCAGCCCCAGCATTTT. Full variable domain (remainder filled in from reference TRBV7-9 and TRBJ1-5): DTGVSQNPRHKITKRGQNVTFRCDPISEHNRLYWYRQTLGQGPEFLTYFQNEAQLEKSRLLSDRFSAERPKGSFSTLEIQRTEQGDSAMYLCASSLEITGTGPNQPQHFGDGTRLSIL.

The V gene is TRBV28, the J gene TRBJ1-1, with D tentatively TRBD1 (5 bases). Trimming took off 7 bases at V and 0 bases at J, with 12 bases between the two ends. The CDR3 sequence is 14 residues long. Germline CDR1 is MDHEN and CDR2 is SYDVKM. CDR3 sequence (DNA): TGTGCCAGCACCCGCCCAGGGATGAACACTGAAGCTTTCTTT. Amino acid sequence: CASTRPGMNTEAFF.

The chain couples TRBV19 to TRBJ1-2; 9 bases fit TRBD1. This CDR3 is 13 amino acids long. The germline V gene encodes CDR1 LNHDA and CDR2 SQIVND (reference sequence). The ends lost 7 bases at V and 6 bases at J; junction bases unmatched: 6. CDR3 residues: CASNVQGANGYTF. The CDR3 nucleotides read TGTGCCAGTAATGTACAGGGGGCGAATGGCTACACCTTC.

The V call is TRBV11-2, the J call TRBJ2-7; tentatively, D is TRBD2 (6 bases). CDR1 is SGHAT and CDR2 is FQNNGV in the germline V gene. CDR3 length: 13 amino acids. The V end lost 4 bases, the J end lost 2 bases, and 9 bases lay between the germline ends. The CDR3 bases are TGTGCCAGCAGCTCGGGACTCACCTACGAGCAGTACTTC. Protein product: CASSSGLTYEQYF.

The chain joins TRBV6-5 to TRBJ2-7, with a weak D call TRBD1 (6 bases). From germline, CDR1 is MNHEY and CDR2 SVGAGI. This CDR3 spans 13 amino acids. V was shortened by 8 bases and J by 2 bases, with 13 bases between the two germline ends. CDR3 bases: TGTGCCAGCGGGTCGACAGGCCCCTACGAGCAGTACTTC. Protein product: CASGSTGPYEQYF.

The chain links TRBV29-1 to TRBJ2-2; 8 bases fit TRBD2. Germline V gene sequence: CDR1 SQVTM, CDR2 ANQGSEA. With 7 bases clipped from V and 6 bases from J, the junction kept 7 bases outside the gene matches. This CDR3 comprises 13 residues. CDR3 loop: CSGVREGAGELFF. The CDR3, as DNA: TGCAGCGGCGTCCGGGAGGGGGCCGGGGAGCTGTTTTTT.

The sample holds one count of this clone. The gene calls are TRBV27 and TRBJ2-7; D is perhaps TRBD1 (6 bases). V was shortened by 2 bases and J by 3 bases, with 14 bases between the two germline ends. Germline loops: CDR1 MNHEY, CDR2 SMNVEV (reference sequence). CDR3 size: 15 residues. The CDR3 here is CASSLRDNLFYEQYF. The CDR3 nucleotides are TGTGCCAGCAGTTTAAGGGACAATCTCTTCTACGAGCAGTACTTC.

The genes are TRBV5-8 and TRBJ1-1; D not certain. Germline CDR1 is SGHTS and CDR2 is YDEGEE. The CDR3 loop spans 11 amino acids. Trimming took 2 bases from V and 5 from J, leaving 4 bases between them. CDR3 sequence reads: CASSFPTEAFF. The CDR3 DNA sequence: TGTGCCAGCAGCTTCCCAACTGAAGCTTTCTTT.

The rearrangement uses TRBV7-2 and TRBJ1-5; no definite D call. V lost 1 base and J lost 7, with 11 bases in between. In germline, CDR1 is SGHTA, CDR2 FQGNSA. The CDR3 totals 14 residues. CDR3 coding DNA: TGTGCCAGCAGCTTAGAAGGAGGGCGACAGCCCCAGCATTTT. It codes for CASSLEGGRQPQHF.

This sequence joins TRBV2 and TRBJ2-1; TRBD2 might be the D (5 bases). The V end lost 1 base, the J end lost 8 bases, and 12 bases lay between the germline ends. In germline, CDR1 is SNHLY, CDR2 FYNNEI. The CDR3 contains 14 residues. The CDR3 bases are TGTGCCAGCAGTGAAGAGAGGGTGGTCCATGAGCAGTTCTTC. Translated, it gives CASSEERVVHEQFF.

V usage is TRBV2 and J usage is TRBJ2-3; 7 bases line up with TRBD2. From germline, CDR1 is SNHLY and CDR2 FYNNEI. Trimming cost V 10 bases and J 2 bases; bases outside gene matches: 9. The CDR3 covers 14 residues. Here the CDR3 DNA reads TGTGCCACCTTGGCTAGCGGATACACAGATACGCAGTATTTT. Translated: CATLASGYTDTQYF.